This paragraph reports one TCR beta chain. Its antigen remains unidentified. V was cut by 5 bases and J by 0 bases, with 17 bases left in between. The CDR3 runs 16 residues. CDR1 MDHEN and CDR2 SYDVKM come from the germline V gene. This sample was included in a study of T cell repertoires in cytomegalovirus infection. As for the study in general: CMV epitopes that were recently identified and HLA-C-restricted were used alongside well-studied HLA-B-restricted ones. TCR beta signatures that were public indicated CMV infection and matching HLA type.

TCRdb analysed the reads with MiXCR anew, one entry per CDR3 protein. The sample records approximately 730,000 distinct CDR3 sequences, almost 30% being singletons. Study-level findings and limits: Within the response measured ex vivo, HLA-C-restricted CMV-specific TCR beta clonotypes were dominant.

This specimen consisted of cultured CD8+ T cells from PBMCs, obtained from culture after CMV antigen stimulation. This rearrangement joins TRBV28 to TRBJ2-7, with D perhaps matching TRBD2 (5 bases). This TCR came from a human donor in good health (CMV status not recorded). Some clones in this sample may be carry-over from other donors' samples. As DNA, the CDR3 is TGTGCCAGCAGTCCCGCAGAGGGCCTAAGCTCCTACGAGCAGTACGTC. The encoded protein is CASSPAEGLSSYEQYV.